Listed below are T cell receptor beta chains from one sample, sequenced in a study of chemoradiotherapy in HPV16-positive cancers. The protocol was immunoSEQ multiplex PCR, while the TCRdb copy is restricted to in-frame clones and leaves out a portion. The sample yields more than 35,000 clones, roughly three quarters seen once. Sequenced here: blood, sampled from a patient who underwent chemoradiotherapy. Every receptor here comes from a human donor with HPV-associated anogenital cancer. Each CDR3 is given with its conserved first and last residue. A D gene is named only where the DNA matches it firmly. Only part of the rows carry a size: once, few, many, or a class if the clone is expanded.

TRBV5-5,.,TRBD2,TRBJ2-3,TGTGCCAGCAGCATAGGGACTAGCGGGGGTACAGATACGCAGTATTTT,CASSIGTSGGTDTQYF
TRBV27,.,.,TRBJ1-6,TGTGCCAGCAGTTTTTCCTATAATTCACCCCTCCACTTT,CASSFSYNSPLHF
TRBV30,once,TRBD1,TRBJ1-1,TGTGCCTGGGGGACAGATGCGAACACTGAAGCTTTCTTT,CAWGTDANTEAFF
TRBV30,.,.,TRBJ1-6,TGTGCCTGGAGTGTATCAAGGCCACCCCTCCACTTT,CAWSVSRPPLHF
TRBV6-5,.,.,TRBJ2-5,TGTGCCAGCAGTTACGGGGCGGGGAACCAAGAGACCCAGTACTTC,CASSYGAGNQETQYF
TRBV5-1,few,.,TRBJ1-2,TGCGCCAGCAGCCCCTACGGGGAGGGCTACACCTTC,CASSPYGEGYTF
TRBV15,.,.,TRBJ1-2,TGTGCCACCAGCAGAGGCCCCGGACTAAACTATGGCTACACCTTC,CATSRGPGLNYGYTF
TRBV5-1,.,TRBD1,TRBJ2-6,TGCGCCAGCAGCTCCCTGACAGGGGCGATCTCTGGGGCCAACGTCCTGACTTTC,CASSSLTGAISGANVLTF
TRBV2,.,.,TRBJ2-7,TGTGCCAGCACCAGAGACAGAAGCTACGAGCAGTACTTC,CASTRDRSYEQYF
TRBV30,.,.,TRBJ2-5,TGTGCCTGGAGCCAAAATCGGGAGACCCAGTACTTC,CAWSQNRETQYF
TRBV6-5,once,TRBD1,TRBJ2-1,TGTGCCAGCAGTTTTTCCTCCGGGACAGGGGTAGGTGAGCAGTTCTTC,CASSFSSGTGVGEQFF
TRBV4-2,few,.,TRBJ1-2,TGTGCCAGCAGCCAATTGAGCGGAGTGGGTGGCAACTATGGCTACACCTTC,CASSQLSGVGGNYGYTF
TRBV5-1,few,TRBD1,TRBJ2-1,TGCGCCAGCAGCTCGGACGGGACAGTCTACAATGAGCAGTTCTTC,CASSSDGTVYNEQFF
TRBV5-4,few,.,TRBJ2-7,TGTGCCAGCAGCTTGTGGACTCTCCCGTATGGGCAGTACTTC,CASSLWTLPYGQYF
TRBV5-1,.,TRBD2,TRBJ2-1,TGCGCCAGCAGCTTCCGGACTAGCGGGGGCTACCGTCCTCGCTCCTACAATGAGCAGTTCTTC,CASSFRTSGGYRPRSYNEQFF
TRBV11-3,.,.,TRBJ2-1,TGTGCCAGCAGCTTATCCGGGGTAGCGTACAATGAGCAGTTCTTC,CASSLSGVAYNEQFF
TRBV6-1,.,.,TRBJ2-5,TGTGCCAGCAGTGAAGTGTACCAAGAGACCCAGTACTTC,CASSEVYQETQYF
TRBV29-1,.,.,TRBJ1-1,TGCAGCGTTGAAGGGGGGCGGGGTATGAACACTGAAGCTTTCTTT,CSVEGGRGMNTEAFF
TRBV9,once,.,TRBJ2-1,TGTGCCAGCAGCGATGGTAATGAGCAGTTCTTC,CASSDGNEQFF
TRBV9,.,.,TRBJ2-1,TGTGCCAGCAGCGTAGACGGGGCTGAGCAGTTCTTC,CASSVDGAEQFF
TRBV7-9,.,.,TRBJ2-5,TGTGCCAGCAGCTGGAATCAGAGAAGGACTGGAAACCAAGAGACCCAGTACTTC,CASSWNQRRTGNQETQYF
TRBV5-6,once,.,TRBJ1-2,TGTGCCAGCAGCTTGGATAGACAGCGCTATGGCTACACCTTC,CASSLDRQRYGYTF